This record covers a single T cell receptor (beta chain). Its antigen is currently unknown. With 60 Vbeta and 13 Jbeta primers, the PCR was carried out. Authors' data handling: Counted up in a later analysis, unique TCR beta chains came to 60 million to 95 million, with around 10 million shared. Clones were read by immunoSEQ multiplex PCR, and TCRdb kept only the in-frame ones, dropping some. D and trimming were read from the DNA, whereas the V and J calls and clone size are those reported in that table. The sample yields roughly 190,000 clones, over 60% seen once. The CDR3 is 16 amino acids. The germline CDR1 and CDR2 sequences are MDHEN and SYDVKM. After removal of 7 bases from V and 5 bases from J, the junction contained 13 bases not matched to a gene. This record belongs to a study of cytomegalovirus exposure and HLA in healthy donors. Whole-study findings and limits: With later analysis, a missense DCLRE1C variant became linked to TCR beta V- and J-gene trimming. In a later analysis, more than 15,000 TCR beta sequences were associated with HLA alleles at 0.05 false discovery rate. According to a later analysis, most TCR beta chains associated with CMV appeared HLA-restricted.

Sequencing was carried out using PBMCs. The receptor comes from a man aged 25-40 years in good health and CMV-seropositive. The chain employs TRBV28 and TRBJ2-1, with TRBD2 identical over 8 bases. CDR3 amino acids: CASTRPGGGSHNEQFF. CDR3 sequence (DNA): TGTGCCAGCACCCGACCCGGGGGGGGCTCGCACAATGAGCAGTTCTTC.